The sequence of this T cell receptor beta chain was determined in a study of tumor-infiltrating lymphocytes in primary liver carcinoma. General study findings and limits: Between tumor regions, pairs overlapped more than tumor-adjacent and tumor-blood pairs did.

Reverse transcription of approximately 500 ng total RNA with a constant-region primer produced TCR beta cDNA. Slightly modified ARM-PCR, run as three nested multiplex PCR rounds, produced the TCR beta libraries. PCR rounds one and two used TRBV1-TRBV30 forward primers with a C-beta reverse primer for roughly 9 cycles each. TCRdb passed the multiplex PCR reads through MiXCR, listing each CDR3 protein once. The sample carries some 130,000 distinct CDR3 sequences, around 70% recorded once. In this sample, this clonotype turned up many times. Its specificity is not known. CDR3 size: 16 residues. V lost 4 bases and J lost 6; bases outside the gene matches: 11. Germline assignment: CDR1 PRHDT and CDR2 FYEKMQ (reference sequence). RNA and DNA were co-extracted from about 20-30 mg of unsorted bulk tissue. Patients carried chronic HBV infection without prior treatment.

The chain carries TRBV13 and TRBJ2-7, with 11 bases that match TRBD2. This receptor was obtained from a woman aged 60 to 75 with primary liver carcinoma and hepatitis B virus infection. Sequencing was carried out using tumor-adjacent normal liver tissue. DNA for the CDR3: TGTGCCAGCAGCTCACTAGCGGGAGCCGCTCGGGGCGAGCAGTACTTC. Its protein product is CASSSLAGAARGEQYF.